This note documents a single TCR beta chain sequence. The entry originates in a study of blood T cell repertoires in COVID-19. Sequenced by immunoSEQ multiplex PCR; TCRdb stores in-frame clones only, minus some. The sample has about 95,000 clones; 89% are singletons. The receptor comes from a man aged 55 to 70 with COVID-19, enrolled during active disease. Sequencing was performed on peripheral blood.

The CDR3 nucleotides read TGTGCCAGCAAAGAGGAGTTAAACACTGAAGCTTTCTTT. It codes for CASKEELNTEAFF. The chain links TRBV2 to TRBJ1-1; D not resolved. The CDR3 loop spans 13 amino acids. Trimming left V 7 bases short and J 2 bases short, with 11 bases between. Germline values: CDR1 SNHLY, CDR2 FYNNEI.